Reported below is one T cell receptor (beta chain). Authors' processing steps: Amplification of reference gene primers was used by the study to estimate nucleated cell counts. The repertoire was sequenced with immunoSEQ multiplex PCR; TCRdb's copy has only in-frame clones and lacks some. From that table come the V and J calls and clone size; the DNA was used to work out D and trimming. The table includes 71,000 or so clones, about 80% detected once. These data are taken from a study of blood T cell repertoires in COVID-19. Looking at the study overall: Spain, Italy and the United States supplied samples that represented acute and convalescent COVID-19. Sample material is recorded as cDNA or gDNA derived from T cells, B-cell-depleted T cells, or PBMCs.

The CDR3 contains 14 residues. CDR1 is MNHEY, CDR2 SMNVEV, per germline (reference sequence). Trimming stripped 3 bases from V and 7 bases from J, with 10 bases between. This chain connects TRBV27 to TRBJ1-6; D gene ambiguous. The TCR sequence derives from a man aged 70-80 years with acute or convalescent COVID-19. Sequencing was carried out using peripheral blood. The CDR3 loop is CASSFPTWNSPLHF. The CDR3 DNA is TGTGCCAGCAGTTTCCCCACTTGGAATTCACCCCTCCACTTT.